Listed below are T cell receptor beta chains from one sample, sequenced in a study of blood T cell repertoires in COVID-19. Sequencing used immunoSEQ multiplex PCR; TCRdb keeps in-frame clones, though not all of them. The data contain roughly 55,000 clones, about 72% of them seen just once; the ten biggest clones take up 10% to 15%. The specimen was peripheral blood. These receptors were collected from a man of 80 years or more with acute or convalescent COVID-19. Each CDR3 is given with its conserved first and last residue.

v_gene: TRBV25-1
j_gene: TRBJ2-1
CDR3aa: CASSATKLAGAINEQFF

v_gene: TRBV7-8
j_gene: TRBJ2-3
CDR3aa: CASRATPSTDTQYF

v_gene: TRBV15
j_gene: TRBJ2-1
CDR3aa: CATSRNRGPYNEQFF

v_gene: TRBV24-1
j_gene: TRBJ2-2
CDR3aa: CATSDFRDAGTGELFF

v_gene: TRBV20-1
j_gene: TRBJ1-2
CDR3aa: CSARRVNGYTF

v_gene: TRBV7-8
j_gene: TRBJ1-1
CDR3aa: CASSHGGGTEAFF

v_gene: TRBV6-5
j_gene: TRBJ1-2
CDR3aa: CASSYSRTGPGAGYTF

v_gene: TRBV4-1
j_gene: TRBJ1-5
CDR3aa: CASSQEGGLVNQPQHF

v_gene: TRBV5-1
j_gene: TRBJ2-2
CDR3aa: CASSPARPLDTGELFF

v_gene: TRBV11-3
j_gene: TRBJ2-1
CDR3aa: CASSFTRGGNEQFF

v_gene: TRBV11-2
j_gene: TRBJ1-3
CDR3aa: CASRETTGVTGNTIYF

v_gene: TRBV4-1
j_gene: TRBJ2-4
CDR3aa: CASSQGTSGDIQYF

v_gene: TRBV9
j_gene: TRBJ2-1
CDR3aa: CASSVLSGSYNEQFF

v_gene: TRBV5-1
j_gene: TRBJ1-1
CDR3aa: CASSWGQGTEAFF

v_gene: TRBV28
j_gene: TRBJ1-2
CDR3aa: CASSLRANYGYTF